These T cell receptor beta chains were read from a single sample in a study of cytomegalovirus exposure and HLA in healthy donors. The assay was immunoSEQ multiplex PCR, and TCRdb's table has in-frame clones only and misses some. The sample includes 65,000 to 75,000 clones, 85% to 95% of them seen just once. Sequencing input: PBMCs. The receptor source for this set is a man younger than 35 in good health and CMV-seropositive. Each CDR3 is given with its conserved first and last residue. D genes are given only for firm matches. A row's size may be missing; if present it is once, few, many or a size class.

V	length	D	size	J	DNA	CDR3
TRBV6-4	15	TRBD2	.	TRBJ2-3	TGTGCCAGCTCCAGGACTAGCGGGAGCACAGATACGCAGTATTTT	CASSRTSGSTDTQYF
TRBV27	13	.	.	TRBJ1-5	TGTGCCAGCAGCCCAAGAGGGGGACAGCCCCAGCATTTT	CASSPRGGQPQHF
TRBV20-1	11	.	.	TRBJ1-2	TGCAGGTATCGTCCAGGGGCGGGCTACACCTTC	CRYRPGAGYTF
TRBV27	14	.	.	TRBJ2-7	TGTGCCAGCAGTTTCGGGACAAGGACCTACGAGCAGTACTTC	CASSFGTRTYEQYF
TRBV5-1	14	TRBD2	.	TRBJ2-7	TGCGCCAGCAGCTTAACTAGCGGTTACTACGAGCAGTACTTC	CASSLTSGYYEQYF
TRBV7-3	16	TRBD1	.	TRBJ1-2	TGTGCCAGCAGCTTAAGAGGGACAGAGTTACACTATGGCTACACCTTC	CASSLRGTELHYGYTF
TRBV6-1	13	TRBD2	.	TRBJ2-7	TGTGCCATACTAGCGGGAGGGCCGAGCGAGCAGTACTTC	CAILAGGPSEQYF
TRBV28	14	TRBD2	.	TRBJ2-5	TGTGCCAGCTTTGCGGGAGGGCCAGGGGAGACCCAGTACTTC	CASFAGGPGETQYF
TRBV9	15	TRBD2	.	TRBJ2-2	TGTGCCAGCAGCGTTCTGAGCGGGGCCGCCGGGGAGCTGTTTTTT	CASSVLSGAAGELFF
TRBV7-2	13	.	once	TRBJ1-1	TGTGCCAGCAGCCGTGCGGGGGACACTGAAGCTTTCTTT	CASSRAGDTEAFF
TRBV10-3	14	.	once	TRBJ2-5	TGTGCCATCAGTGAGAGCTACTTGCAAGAGACCCAGTACTTC	CAISESYLQETQYF
TRBV15	16	TRBD1	.	TRBJ1-4	TGTGCCACCAGCAGGGTGACAGGGGCAACTAATGAAAAACTGTTTTTT	CATSRVTGATNEKLFF
TRBV28	14	TRBD1	.	TRBJ1-2	TGTGCCAGCAGTACTCCAGGGGGCGCGGAGGGCTACACCTTC	CASSTPGGAEGYTF
TRBV19	15	TRBD1	.	TRBJ1-2	TGTGCCAGTAGTATAAGCTGGCAGGGGGCTGGGGGCTACACCTTC	CASSISWQGAGGYTF
TRBV30	12	.	.	TRBJ2-7	TGTGCCTGGAGTGTCGGGACTTACGAGCAGTACTTC	CAWSVGTYEQYF
TRBV19	13	.	.	TRBJ2-1	TGTGCCAGTATAGGAGGCCGCGGGGCGGGGCAGTTCTTC	CASIGGRGAGQFF
TRBV9	14	.	.	TRBJ1-1	TGTGCCAGCAGCCCCTTTTGGGGGCGGACTGAAGCTTTCTTT	CASSPFWGRTEAFF
TRBV10-2	17	TRBD2	.	TRBJ2-7	TGCGCCAGCAGTGAGCCTAGCGGGAGGAGGAACTCCTACGAGCAGTACTTC	CASSEPSGRRNSYEQYF
TRBV6-6	15	TRBD1	.	TRBJ1-1	TGTGCCAGCAGTACCCGGACAGGAAAGGACACTGAAGCTTTCTTT	CASSTRTGKDTEAFF
TRBV25-1	15	.	.	TRBJ1-1	TGTGCCAGCAGTGATTTAGGGGTATCGAACACTGAAGCTTTCTTT	CASSDLGVSNTEAFF
TRBV7-2	14	.	.	TRBJ2-3	TGTGCCAGCAGCTTAGACAGGGCTCAAGATACGCAGTATTTT	CASSLDRAQDTQYF
TRBV4-2	19	.	.	TRBJ2-1	TGTGCCAGCAGCCAAGTGGGCCTTTCCGGGAGTAGGGCCTACAATGAGCAGTTCTTC	CASSQVGLSGSRAYNEQFF
TRBV11-2	15	TRBD1	once	TRBJ2-7	TGTGCCAGCAGCTTAGTTAGAAGGGGGCTAGGCGAGCAGTACTTC	CASSLVRRGLGEQYF
TRBV5-1	12	TRBD2	.	TRBJ2-5	TGCGCCAGCAGTTGGACTAGGGAGACCCAGTACTTC	CASSWTRETQYF
TRBV5-1	17	TRBD1	.	TRBJ2-7	TGCGCCAGCAGTCCGGGAGCGACAGGGGGCTTTACCTACGAGCAGTACTTC	CASSPGATGGFTYEQYF
TRBV18	15	TRBD1	.	TRBJ2-7	TGTGCCAGCTCACGCAGACAGGGGAGCTCCTACGAGCAGTACTTC	CASSRRQGSSYEQYF
TRBV6-1	14	.	.	TRBJ2-7	TGTGCCAGCAGTGAACTCCTGCGCGACTACGAGCAGTACTTC	CASSELLRDYEQYF
TRBV14	15	.	.	TRBJ2-2	TGTGCCAGCAGCCAAGGCGGGGCCGTCACCGGGGAGCTGTTTTTT	CASSQGGAVTGELFF
TRBV15	18	TRBD1	.	TRBJ1-2	TGTGCCACCAGCAGATTAGCTCGTTCCGGGACAGGGTCCTATGGCTACACCTTC	CATSRLARSGTGSYGYTF
TRBV2	15	TRBD1	.	TRBJ2-7	TGTGCCAGCACCGAAGGGACAGGGGGCAGGAACGAGCAGTACTTC	CASTEGTGGRNEQYF
TRBV6-5	15	TRBD2	.	TRBJ2-3	TGTGCCAGCAGTTCGGGACTAGCGGGAGCAGATACGCAGTATTTT	CASSSGLAGADTQYF
TRBV27	15	.	.	TRBJ1-5	TGTGCCAGCAGTTTAAGAATGGGGGGAAGTCAGCCCCAGCATTTT	CASSLRMGGSQPQHF
TRBV29-1	14	TRBD2	.	TRBJ2-5	TGCAGCGTTGATTACGGGGGGGCACAAGAGACCCAGTACTTC	CSVDYGGAQETQYF
TRBV5-5	12	.	.	TRBJ2-7	TGTGCCAGCAGCAATCTCCCCTACGAGCAGTACTTC	CASSNLPYEQYF
TRBV12-5	14	TRBD1	.	TRBJ2-3	TGTGCTAGTGCCTCGCGACAGGGTACAGATACGCAGTATTTT	CASASRQGTDTQYF
TRBV10-1	13	.	many	TRBJ2-2	TGCGCCAGCACCTCAGGGAACACCGGGGAGCTGTTTTTT	CASTSGNTGELFF
TRBV6-1	12	.	.	TRBJ1-1	TGTGCCAGCAGTGAGAACAGGGTTAAAGCTTTCTTT	CASSENRVKAFF
TRBV4-2	15	.	.	TRBJ2-5	TGTGCCAGCAGCCAAGCGGTCGGGTTGGCCGAGACCCAGTACTTC	CASSQAVGLAETQYF
TRBV30	15	TRBD2	once	TRBJ2-5	TGTGCCTGGAGCGTGGGCACTAGCGGGGCGGAGACCCAGTACTTC	CAWSVGTSGAETQYF
TRBV30	13	TRBD1	.	TRBJ2-5	TGTGCCTCATTGGGCAGGGGGCGAGAGACCCAGTACTTC	CASLGRGRETQYF
TRBV5-1	14	.	.	TRBJ2-5	TGCGCCAGCAGCTTGGCAGGGAACCAAGAGACCCAGTACTTC	CASSLAGNQETQYF
TRBV18	12	.	.	TRBJ2-3	TGTGCCAGCTCTCTCGACAGAAATACGCAGTATTTT	CASSLDRNTQYF